Shown below are 15 T cell receptor beta chains from a single sample sequenced in a study of T cells in Graves' hyperthyroidism and ophthalmopathy. The TCR beta CDR3 regions underwent amplification using RNA transcripts as the source. RT-PCR in the first round (using the HTBI primer set) targeted the TCR CDR3. TCRdb called the multiplex PCR reads again in MiXCR, with one record for every CDR3 protein. The sample has about 400,000 distinct CDR3 sequences, about 15% seen once; the top ten hold 30% to 35%. The specimen was blood. The receptor source for this set is a woman aged 25 to 39 with Graves' hyperthyroidism.

To note about this clonotype: Germline and junction disagree at one end, which may indicate a read error. The chain uses TRBV6-1 and TRBJ1-4; the D is unclear. This CDR3 region has 17 residues. Germline V CDR1 and CDR2: MNHNS, SASEGT. The CDR3 DNA sequence: TGTGCCGGCAGTGAAGACCTTGGACGGGCAACTAATGAAAAACTGTTTTTT. Residues: CAGSEDLGRATNEKLFF.

This clonotype was observed at least ten times. The chain is built from TRBV28 and TRBJ1-1, with TRBD1 matching 7 bases. Trimming at V came to 7 bases and at J to 11 bases, leaving 10 bases not matched to a gene. Germline-derived CDR1 and CDR2 are MDHEN and SYDVKM. This CDR3 is built from 12 residues. The CDR3 reads CASTTGAAPAFF. The CDR3 DNA reads TGTGCCAGCACAACAGGGGCCGCCCCCGCTTTCTTT.

The chain links TRBV20-1 to TRBJ1-2, with D perhaps matching TRBD1 (6 bases). V lost 6 bases to trimming and J lost 2 bases, with 16 bases between them. CDR3 length equals 14 residues. Per the germline V gene, CDR1 is DFQATT and CDR2 is SNEGSKA (reference sequence). The CDR3 here is CSATHRDPNYGYTF. In DNA form, the CDR3 reads TGCAGTGCAACCCACAGGGACCCGAACTATGGCTACACCTTC.

This clonotype was observed a handful of times. The chain recombines TRBV24-1 with TRBJ1-6, with 7 bases matching TRBD1. CDR1 and CDR2 (germline): KGHDR, SFDVKD. Trimming at V came to 5 bases and at J to 3 bases, leaving 6 bases not matched to a gene. The CDR3 consists of 16 residues. CDR3 DNA sequence: TGTGCCACCAGTGTCCCAGGGGGGAACTATAATTCACCCCTCCACTTT. It encodes CATSVPGGNYNSPLHF.

Written as DNA, the CDR3 is TGCAGTGCTCCCGACAGGGGGCGTGTTGAAAAACTGTTTTTT. This gives the protein CSAPDRGRVEKLFF. V gene TRBV20-1 combines with J gene TRBJ1-4, with 10 bases aligning to TRBD1. Germline CDR1 and CDR2: DFQATT and SNEGSKA (reference sequence). V shed 5 bases and J 7 bases; nucleotides not matched to a gene: 7. The CDR3 runs 14 residues.

V and J are TRBV5-1 and TRBJ2-7, with 7 bases matching TRBD1. Germline-derived CDR1 and CDR2 are SGHRS and YFSETQ. The CDR3 is 15 residues long. Trimming took 5 bases from V and 5 from J; bases not matched to a gene: 13. DNA of the CDR3: TGCGCCAGCAGGACCCAAGGGCCTGACAGGGACGAGCAGTACTTC. It encodes CASRTQGPDRDEQYF. Together with reference TRBV5-1 and TRBJ2-7, the CDR3 gives the full variable domain: KAGVTQTPRYLIKTRGQQVTLSCSPISGHRSVSWYQQTPGQGLQFLFEYFSETQRNKGNFPGRFSGRQFSNSRSEMNVSTLELGDSALYLCASRTQGPDRDEQYFGPGTRLTVT.

This chain links TRBV28 with TRBJ2-2, with 9 bases aligning to TRBD2. Germline assignment: CDR1 MDHEN and CDR2 SYDVKM. The CDR3 covers 17 residues. V dropped 6 bases and J dropped 4; count of bases not matched to a gene: 12. The CDR3 nucleotides read TGTGCCAGCAGCCCCTGGACTAGCGAATCCCTCACCGGGGAGCTGTTTTTT. Residues: CASSPWTSESLTGELFF. The full variable domain, with the rest looked up from reference TRBV28 and TRBJ2-2, is DVKVTQSSRYLVKRTGEKVFLECVQDMDHENMFWYRQDPGLGLRLIYFSYDVKMKEKGDIPEGYSVSREKKERFSLILESASTNQTSMYLCASSPWTSESLTGELFFGEGSRLTVL.

This clonotype was seen at least ten times. The gene calls are TRBV6-5 and TRBJ2-7, with 9 bases aligning to TRBD2. Germline V gives CDR1 MNHEY, CDR2 SVGAGI. V was pared by 1 base and J by 6 bases, with 28 bases of the junction left unmatched. The CDR3 is 22 amino acids. The DNA for the CDR3 is TGTGCCAGCAGTTACTGGTTAGCGGGGGATCGGATTAGGATCGGAGTGGACGCCGAGCAGTACTTC. This sequence encodes CASSYWLAGDRIRIGVDAEQYF.

There are a few counts of this clonotype. The chain has TRBV14 and TRBJ2-1; 8 nucleotides agree with TRBD2. Unmatched junction bases numbered 12, after V lost 3 bases and J lost 5 bases. Germline values: CDR1 SGHDN, CDR2 FVKESK. The CDR3 extends over 17 amino acids. DNA of the CDR3: TGTGCCAGCAGCCACACGTACTATAGCGGGACTAACAATGAGCAGTTCTTC. This translates into CASSHTYYSGTNNEQFF.

This clonotype occurred a few times. The J gene is TRBJ2-1, the V gene TRBV15, with 7 bases that match TRBD2. J lost 5 bases, V lost 5 bases, and 3 bases had no gene match. The CDR3 totals 13 residues. Germline values: CDR1 LNHNV, CDR2 YYDKDF (reference sequence). The DNA of the CDR3 is TGTGCCACCAGCCGAGGACTAGACAATGAGCAGTTCTTC. It is translated as CATSRGLDNEQFF.

This chain connects TRBV27 to TRBJ2-5, with 10 bases aligning to TRBD1. The CDR3 runs 14 residues. Germline assignment: CDR1 MNHEY and CDR2 SMNVEV (reference sequence). Trimming removed 5 bases from V and 5 bases from J; junction bases left unmatched: 5. CDR3 bases: TGTGCCAGCAGTCCCCAGGGACAGGGGGAGACCCAGTACTTC. This translates into CASSPQGQGETQYF.

This clonotype was recorded at least ten times. The chain couples TRBV20-1 to TRBJ2-3; D is unclear. Trimming stripped 8 bases from V and 3 bases from J, with 12 bases between. Germline loops: CDR1 DFQATT, CDR2 SNEGSKA (reference sequence). The CDR3 contains 12 residues. CDR3 sequence: CSTSTGTDTQYF. The CDR3 DNA is TGCAGTACATCGACTGGTACAGATACGCAGTATTTT.

This clonotype came up a few times. The rearrangement joins TRBV20-1 to TRBJ1-6; D remains ambiguous. Germline CDR1 reads DFQATT; CDR2 reads SNEGSKA (reference sequence). The CDR3 runs to 13 residues. Trimming took off 6 bases at V and 6 bases at J, with 12 bases between the two ends. In DNA, the CDR3 is TGCAGTGCCCATAGGGCCATTAATTCACCCCTCCACTTT. This codes for CSAHRAINSPLHF.

This chain links TRBV20-1 with TRBJ2-2, with TRBD2 matching over 14 bases. J was trimmed by 7 bases and V by 5 bases; bases with no gene match: 9. Germline CDR1 is DFQATT and CDR2 is SNEGSKA (reference sequence). The CDR3 runs to 16 residues. DNA for the CDR3: TGCAGTGCTTCGACTAGCGGGAGGGCCGATGGCGGGGAGCTGTTTTTT. Translated: CSASTSGRADGGELFF.

This clonotype was seen many times. The CDR3 reads CASRGLAGGAGGNEQFF. CDR3 coding DNA: TGTGCCAGCAGGGGCCTAGCGGGAGGAGCAGGAGGCAATGAGCAGTTCTTC. The J gene is TRBJ2-1, the V gene TRBV28; 11 positions agree with TRBD2. V shed 6 bases and J 6 bases; nucleotides not matched to a gene: 13. CDR3 length: 17 residues. CDR1 MDHEN and CDR2 SYDVKM come from the germline V gene.